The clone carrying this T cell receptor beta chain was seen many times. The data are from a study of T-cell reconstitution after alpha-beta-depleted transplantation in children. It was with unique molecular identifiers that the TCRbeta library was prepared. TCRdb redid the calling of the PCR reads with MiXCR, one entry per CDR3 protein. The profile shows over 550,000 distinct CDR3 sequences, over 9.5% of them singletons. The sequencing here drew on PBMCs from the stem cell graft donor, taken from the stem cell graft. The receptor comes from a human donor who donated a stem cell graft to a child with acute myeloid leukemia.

The CDR3 nucleotides are TGTGCCAGCAGTCCATTGACAGTGAACACTGAAGCTTTCTTT. It translates to CASSPLTVNTEAFF. V usage is TRBV28 and J usage is TRBJ1-1; D is possibly TRBD1 (5 bases). The V gene's germline CDR1 is MDHEN and CDR2 SYDVKM. CDR3 length: 14 amino acids. The V end was cut by 5 bases, the J end by 0 bases, with 10 bases between.